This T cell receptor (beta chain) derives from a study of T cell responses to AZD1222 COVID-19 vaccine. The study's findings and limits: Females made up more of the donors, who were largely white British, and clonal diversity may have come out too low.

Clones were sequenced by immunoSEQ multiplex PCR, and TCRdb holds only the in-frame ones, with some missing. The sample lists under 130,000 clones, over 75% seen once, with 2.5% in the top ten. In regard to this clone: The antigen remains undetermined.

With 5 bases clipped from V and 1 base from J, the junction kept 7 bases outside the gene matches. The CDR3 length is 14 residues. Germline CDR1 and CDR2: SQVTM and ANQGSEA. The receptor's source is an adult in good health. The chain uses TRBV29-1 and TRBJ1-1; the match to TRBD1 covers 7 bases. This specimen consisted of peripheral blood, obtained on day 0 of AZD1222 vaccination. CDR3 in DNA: TGCAGCGTTTCTATGACAGGGCGGAACACTGAAGCTTTCTTT. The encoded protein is CSVSMTGRNTEAFF.